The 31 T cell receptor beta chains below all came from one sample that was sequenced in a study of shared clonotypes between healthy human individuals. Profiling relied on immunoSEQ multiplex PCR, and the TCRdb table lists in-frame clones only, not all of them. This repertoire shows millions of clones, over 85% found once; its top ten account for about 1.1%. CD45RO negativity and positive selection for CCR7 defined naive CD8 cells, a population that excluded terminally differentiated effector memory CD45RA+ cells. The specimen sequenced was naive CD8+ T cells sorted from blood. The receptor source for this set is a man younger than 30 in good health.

Here the CDR3 DNA reads TGTGCCAGCAGCCCAGAAACGGAGGTAAACACCATATATTTT. It encodes CASSPETEVNTIYF. The chain recombines TRBV28 with TRBJ1-3, with D unresolved. Per germline, CDR1 MDHEN and CDR2 SYDVKM. This CDR3 is 14 amino acids long. The germline V and J ends were trimmed by 6 bases and 6 bases, with 15 bases remaining between them. Variable domain in full (rest from reference TRBV28 and TRBJ1-3): DVKVTQSSRYLVKRTGEKVFLECVQDMDHENMFWYRQDPGLGLRLIYFSYDVKMKEKGDIPEGYSVSREKKERFSLILESASTNQTSMYLCASSPETEVNTIYFGEGSWLTVV.

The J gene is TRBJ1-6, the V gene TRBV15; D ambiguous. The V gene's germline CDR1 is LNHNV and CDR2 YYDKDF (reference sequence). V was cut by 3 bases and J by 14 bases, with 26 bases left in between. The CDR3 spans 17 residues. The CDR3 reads CATSSTSPVRGGLALHF. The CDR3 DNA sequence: TGTGCCACCAGCAGTACTTCCCCCGTCCGGGGAGGATTGGCCCTCCACTTT. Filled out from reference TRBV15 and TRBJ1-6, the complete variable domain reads DAMVIQNPRYQVTQFGKPVTLSCSQTLNHNVMYWYQQKSSQAPKLLFHYYDKDFNNEADTPDNFQSRRPNTSFCFLDIRSPGLGDTAMYLCATSSTSPVRGGLALHFGNGTRLTVT.

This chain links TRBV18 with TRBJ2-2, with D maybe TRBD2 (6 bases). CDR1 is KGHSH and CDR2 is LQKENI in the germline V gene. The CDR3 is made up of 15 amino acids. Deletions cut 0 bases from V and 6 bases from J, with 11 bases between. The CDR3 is CASSPPEGLAGELFF. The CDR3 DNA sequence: TGTGCCAGCTCACCACCGGAGGGTCTCGCCGGGGAGCTGTTTTTT. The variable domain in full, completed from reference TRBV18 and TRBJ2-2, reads NAGVMQNPRHLVRRRGQEARLRCSPMKGHSHVYWYRQLPEEGLKFMVYLQKENIIDESGMPKERFSAEFPKEGPSILRIQQVVRGDSAAYFCASSPPEGLAGELFFGEGSRLTVL.

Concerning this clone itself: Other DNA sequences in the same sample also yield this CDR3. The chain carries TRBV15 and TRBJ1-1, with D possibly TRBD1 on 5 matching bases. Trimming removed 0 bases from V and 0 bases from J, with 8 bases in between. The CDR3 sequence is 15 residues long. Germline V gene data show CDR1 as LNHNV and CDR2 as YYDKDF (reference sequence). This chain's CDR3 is CATSREGGMNTEAFF. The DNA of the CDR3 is TGTGCCACCAGCAGAGAGGGGGGGATGAACACTGAAGCTTTCTTT.

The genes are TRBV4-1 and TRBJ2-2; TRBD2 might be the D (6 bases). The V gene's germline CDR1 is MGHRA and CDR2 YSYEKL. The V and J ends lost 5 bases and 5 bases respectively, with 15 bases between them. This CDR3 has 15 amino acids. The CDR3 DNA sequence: TGCGCCAGCAGCAGGGAGGAGGGGCTGACCGGGGAGCTGTTTTTT. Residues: CASSREEGLTGELFF.

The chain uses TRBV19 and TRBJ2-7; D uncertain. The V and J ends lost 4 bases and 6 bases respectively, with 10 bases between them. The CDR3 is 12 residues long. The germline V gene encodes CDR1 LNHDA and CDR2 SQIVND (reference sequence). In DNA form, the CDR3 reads TGTGCCAGTAGTAACTTCTGGGGCGAGCAGTACTTC. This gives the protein CASSNFWGEQYF.

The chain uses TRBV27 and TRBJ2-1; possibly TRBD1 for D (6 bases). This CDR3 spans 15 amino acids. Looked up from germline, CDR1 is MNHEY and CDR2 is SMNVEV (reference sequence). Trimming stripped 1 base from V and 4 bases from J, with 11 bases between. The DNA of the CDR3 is TGTGCCAGCAGTTTATTACAGGGAGCTTACAATGAGCAGTTCTTC. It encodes CASSLLQGAYNEQFF.

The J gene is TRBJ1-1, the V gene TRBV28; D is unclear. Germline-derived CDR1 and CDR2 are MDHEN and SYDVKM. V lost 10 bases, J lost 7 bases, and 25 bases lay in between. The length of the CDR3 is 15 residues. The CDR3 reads CATKSGSFMWDEAFF. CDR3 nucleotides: TGTGCCACCAAATCGGGGAGTTTTATGTGGGATGAAGCTTTCTTT.

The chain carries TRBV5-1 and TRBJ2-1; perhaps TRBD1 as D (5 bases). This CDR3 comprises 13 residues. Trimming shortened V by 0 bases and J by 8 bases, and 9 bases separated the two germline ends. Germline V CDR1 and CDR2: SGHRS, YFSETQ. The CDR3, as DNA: TGCGCCAGCAGCTTGGGTAGGGGCTATGAGCAGTTCTTC. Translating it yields CASSLGRGYEQFF.

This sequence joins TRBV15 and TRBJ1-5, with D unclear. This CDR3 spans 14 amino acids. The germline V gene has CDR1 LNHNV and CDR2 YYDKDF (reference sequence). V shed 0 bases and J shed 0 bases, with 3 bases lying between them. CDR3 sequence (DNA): TGTGCCACCAGCAGAGATGATAGCAATCAGCCCCAGCATTTT. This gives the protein CATSRDDSNQPQHF. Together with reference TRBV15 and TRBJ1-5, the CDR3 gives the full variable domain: DAMVIQNPRYQVTQFGKPVTLSCSQTLNHNVMYWYQQKSSQAPKLLFHYYDKDFNNEADTPDNFQSRRPNTSFCFLDIRSPGLGDTAMYLCATSRDDSNQPQHFGDGTRLSIL.

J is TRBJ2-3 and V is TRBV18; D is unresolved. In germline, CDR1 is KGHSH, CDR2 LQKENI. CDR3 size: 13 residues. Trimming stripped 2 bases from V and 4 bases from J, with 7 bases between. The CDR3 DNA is TGTGCCAGCTCACCAAACTTCGCAGATACGCAGTATTTT. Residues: CASSPNFADTQYF. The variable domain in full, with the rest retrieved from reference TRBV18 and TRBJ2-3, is NAGVMQNPRHLVRRRGQEARLRCSPMKGHSHVYWYRQLPEEGLKFMVYLQKENIIDESGMPKERFSAEFPKEGPSILRIQQVVRGDSAAYFCASSPNFADTQYFGPGTRLTVL.

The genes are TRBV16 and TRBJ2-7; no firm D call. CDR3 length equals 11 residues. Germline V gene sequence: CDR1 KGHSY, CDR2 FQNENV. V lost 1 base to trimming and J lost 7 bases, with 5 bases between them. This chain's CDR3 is CASSQLREQYF. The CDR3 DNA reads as TGTGCCAGCAGCCAATTGCGGGAGCAGTACTTC.

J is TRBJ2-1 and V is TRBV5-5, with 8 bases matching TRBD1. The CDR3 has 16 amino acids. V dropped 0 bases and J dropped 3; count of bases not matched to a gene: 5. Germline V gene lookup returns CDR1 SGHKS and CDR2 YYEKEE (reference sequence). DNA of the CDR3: TGTGCCAGCAGCTTGGTTCCAGGGGGCAGCTACAATGAGCAGTTCTTC. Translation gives CASSLVPGGSYNEQFF.

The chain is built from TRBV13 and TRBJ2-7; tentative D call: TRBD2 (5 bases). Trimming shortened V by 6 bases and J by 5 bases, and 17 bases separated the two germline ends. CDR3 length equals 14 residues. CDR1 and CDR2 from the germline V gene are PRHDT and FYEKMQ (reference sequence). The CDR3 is CASRITGEGHEQYF. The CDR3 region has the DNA TGTGCCAGCAGGATAACCGGTGAGGGCCACGAGCAGTACTTC.

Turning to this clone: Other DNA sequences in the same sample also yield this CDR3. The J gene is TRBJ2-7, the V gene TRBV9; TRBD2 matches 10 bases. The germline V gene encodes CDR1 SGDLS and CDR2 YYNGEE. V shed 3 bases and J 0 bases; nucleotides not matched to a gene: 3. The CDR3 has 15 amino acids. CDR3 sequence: CASSETSGSSYEQYF. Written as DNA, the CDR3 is TGTGCCAGCAGCGAGACTAGCGGGTCCTCCTACGAGCAGTACTTC.

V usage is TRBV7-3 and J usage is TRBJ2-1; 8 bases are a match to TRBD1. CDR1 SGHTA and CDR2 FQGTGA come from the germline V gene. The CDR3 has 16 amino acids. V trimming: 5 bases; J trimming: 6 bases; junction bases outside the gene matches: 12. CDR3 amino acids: CASSILIGTGSNEQFF. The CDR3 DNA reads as TGTGCCAGCAGCATTTTGATCGGGACAGGCTCCAATGAGCAGTTCTTC.

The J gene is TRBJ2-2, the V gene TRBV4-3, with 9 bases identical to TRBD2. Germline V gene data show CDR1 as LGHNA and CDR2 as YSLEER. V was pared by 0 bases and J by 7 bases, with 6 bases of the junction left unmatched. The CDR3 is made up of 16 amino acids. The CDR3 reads CASSQEIAGDVGELFF. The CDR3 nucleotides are TGCGCCAGCAGCCAAGAAATAGCGGGAGACGTCGGGGAGCTGTTTTTT.

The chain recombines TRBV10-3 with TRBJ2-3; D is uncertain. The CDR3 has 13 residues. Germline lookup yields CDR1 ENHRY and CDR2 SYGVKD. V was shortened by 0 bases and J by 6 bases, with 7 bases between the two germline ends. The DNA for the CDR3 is TGTGCCATCAGTGAGTCTGCTGCCGATACGCAGTATTTT. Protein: CAISESAADTQYF.

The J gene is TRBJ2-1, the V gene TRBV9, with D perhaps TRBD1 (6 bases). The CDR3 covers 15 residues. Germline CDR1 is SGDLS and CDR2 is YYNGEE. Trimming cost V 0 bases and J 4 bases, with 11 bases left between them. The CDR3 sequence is CASSVEGVQYNEQFF. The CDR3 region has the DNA TGTGCCAGCAGCGTAGAGGGGGTGCAATACAATGAGCAGTTCTTC.

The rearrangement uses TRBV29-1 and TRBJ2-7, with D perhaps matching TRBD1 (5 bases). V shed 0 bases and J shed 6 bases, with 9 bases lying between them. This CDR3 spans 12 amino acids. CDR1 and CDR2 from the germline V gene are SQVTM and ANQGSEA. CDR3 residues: CSVEDLGPEQYF. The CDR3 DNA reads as TGCAGCGTTGAAGATTTGGGGCCCGAGCAGTACTTC.

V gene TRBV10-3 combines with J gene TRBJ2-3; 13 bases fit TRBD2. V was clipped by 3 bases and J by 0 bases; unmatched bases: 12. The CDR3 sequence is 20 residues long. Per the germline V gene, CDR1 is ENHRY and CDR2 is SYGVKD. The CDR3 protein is CAISEVPTGTSGASTDTQYF. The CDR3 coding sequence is TGTGCCATCAGTGAAGTCCCGACCGGGACTAGCGGGGCTAGCACAGATACGCAGTATTTT.

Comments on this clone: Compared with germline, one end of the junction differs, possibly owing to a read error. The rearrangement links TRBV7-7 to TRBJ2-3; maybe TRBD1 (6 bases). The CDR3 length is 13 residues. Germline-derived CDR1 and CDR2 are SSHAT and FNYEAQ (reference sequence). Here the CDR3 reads CASSSGATDTQYF. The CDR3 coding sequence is TGTGCTAGCAGCTCAGGGGCCACAGATACGCAGTATTTT.

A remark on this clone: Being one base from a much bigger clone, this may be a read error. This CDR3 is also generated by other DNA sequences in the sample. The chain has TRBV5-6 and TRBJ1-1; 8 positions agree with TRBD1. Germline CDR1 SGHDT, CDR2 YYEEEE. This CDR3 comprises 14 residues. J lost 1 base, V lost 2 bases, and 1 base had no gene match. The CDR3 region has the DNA TGTGCCAGCAGCTTTGGGACAGGGAACACTGAAGCTTTCTTT. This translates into CASSFGTGNTEAFF.

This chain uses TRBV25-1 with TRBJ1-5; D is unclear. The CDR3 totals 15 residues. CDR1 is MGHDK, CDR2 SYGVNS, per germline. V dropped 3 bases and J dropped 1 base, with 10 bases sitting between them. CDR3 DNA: TGTGCCAGCAGTGATGGTTATCTGAGCAATCAGCCCCAGCATTTT. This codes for CASSDGYLSNQPQHF.

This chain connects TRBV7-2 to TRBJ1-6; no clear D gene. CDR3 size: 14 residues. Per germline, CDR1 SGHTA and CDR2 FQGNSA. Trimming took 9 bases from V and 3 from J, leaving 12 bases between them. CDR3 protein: CASQEAIYNSPLHF. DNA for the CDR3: TGTGCCAGTCAGGAGGCGATCTATAATTCACCCCTCCACTTT.

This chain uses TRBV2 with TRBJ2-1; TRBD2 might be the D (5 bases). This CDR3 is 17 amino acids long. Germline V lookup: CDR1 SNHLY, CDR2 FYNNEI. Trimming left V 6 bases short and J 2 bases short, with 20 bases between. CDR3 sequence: CASSSPDQRRTYNEQFF. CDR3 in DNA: TGTGCCAGCAGCTCCCCTGATCAGCGGCGCACCTACAATGAGCAGTTCTTC.

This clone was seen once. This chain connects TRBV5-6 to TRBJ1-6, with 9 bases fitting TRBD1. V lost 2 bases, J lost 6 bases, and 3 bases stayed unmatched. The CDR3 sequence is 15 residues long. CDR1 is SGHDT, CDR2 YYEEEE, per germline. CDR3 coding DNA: TGTGCCAGCAGCTTACCGGGACAGGGTAATTCACCCCTCCACTTT. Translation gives CASSLPGQGNSPLHF.

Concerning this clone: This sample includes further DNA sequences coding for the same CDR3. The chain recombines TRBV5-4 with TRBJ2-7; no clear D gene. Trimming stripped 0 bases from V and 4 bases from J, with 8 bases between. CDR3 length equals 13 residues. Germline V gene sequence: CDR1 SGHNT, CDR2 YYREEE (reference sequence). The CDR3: CASSLGLGYEQYF. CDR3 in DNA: TGTGCCAGCAGCTTGGGCTTGGGATACGAGCAGTACTTC.

CDR3 amino acids: CASSAPQGTKANTGELFF. As DNA, the CDR3 is TGTGCCAGCAGCGCACCACAGGGAACCAAGGCGAACACCGGGGAGCTGTTTTTT. The chain combines TRBV21-1 with TRBJ2-2; TRBD1, the D gene given by the table, was not confirmed from the DNA. TRBV21-1 is an annotated pseudogene. CDR3 length: 18 amino acids.

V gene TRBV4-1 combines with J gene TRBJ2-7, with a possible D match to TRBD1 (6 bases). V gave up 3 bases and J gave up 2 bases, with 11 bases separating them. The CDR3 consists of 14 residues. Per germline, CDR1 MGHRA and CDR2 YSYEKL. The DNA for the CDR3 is TGCGCCAGCAGCCAGATAAGACAGGCCTACGAGCAGTACTTC. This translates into CASSQIRQAYEQYF.

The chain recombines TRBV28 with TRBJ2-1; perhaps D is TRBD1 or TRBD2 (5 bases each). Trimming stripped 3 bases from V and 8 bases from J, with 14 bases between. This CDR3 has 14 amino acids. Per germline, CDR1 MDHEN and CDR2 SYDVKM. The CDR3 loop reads CASSFGGTGDEQFF. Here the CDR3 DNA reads TGTGCCAGCAGTTTTGGGGGTACGGGCGATGAGCAGTTCTTC.